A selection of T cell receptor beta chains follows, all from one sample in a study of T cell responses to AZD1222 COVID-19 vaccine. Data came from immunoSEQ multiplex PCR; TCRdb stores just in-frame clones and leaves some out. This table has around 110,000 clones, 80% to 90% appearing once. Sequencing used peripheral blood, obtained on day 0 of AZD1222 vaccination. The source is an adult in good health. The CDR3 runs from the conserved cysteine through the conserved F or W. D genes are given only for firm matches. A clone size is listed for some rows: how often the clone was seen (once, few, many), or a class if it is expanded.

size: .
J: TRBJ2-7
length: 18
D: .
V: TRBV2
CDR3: CASRETGQYATSSYEQYF
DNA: TGTGCCAGCAGGGAGACCGGACAGTACGCGACCAGCTCCTACGAGCAGTACTTC

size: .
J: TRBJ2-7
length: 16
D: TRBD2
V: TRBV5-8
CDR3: CASSRRTSGSPYEQYF
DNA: TGTGCCAGCAGCCGTAGGACTAGCGGGAGTCCCTACGAGCAGTACTTC

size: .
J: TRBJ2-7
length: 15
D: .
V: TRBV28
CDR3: CASSLGGGPSYEQYF
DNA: TGTGCCAGCAGTTTAGGGGGGGGCCCTTCCTACGAGCAGTACTTC

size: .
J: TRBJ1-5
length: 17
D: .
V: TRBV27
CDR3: CASSLAPPGATNQPQHF
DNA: TGTGCCAGCAGTTTAGCGCCCCCCGGGGCTACAAATCAGCCCCAGCATTTT

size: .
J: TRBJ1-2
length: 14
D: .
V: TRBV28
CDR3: CASSPPGLDHGYTF
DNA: TGTGCCAGCAGTCCTCCGGGGCTAGACCATGGCTACACCTTC

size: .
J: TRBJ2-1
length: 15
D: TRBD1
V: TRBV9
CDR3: CASSMGTGGYNEQFF
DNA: TGTGCCAGCAGCATGGGGACAGGGGGCTACAATGAGCAGTTCTTC

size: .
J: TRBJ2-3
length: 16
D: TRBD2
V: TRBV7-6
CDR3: CASSSGLAGSSDTQYF
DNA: TGTGCCAGCAGCTCCGGACTAGCGGGGAGTTCAGATACGCAGTATTTT

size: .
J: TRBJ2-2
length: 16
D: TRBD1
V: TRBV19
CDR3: CASSSRTGTVTGELFF
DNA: TGTGCCAGTAGTTCGCGGACAGGGACAGTCACCGGGGAGCTGTTTTTT

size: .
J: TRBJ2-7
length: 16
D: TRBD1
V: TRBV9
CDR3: CASSATGGSPSYEQYF
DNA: TGTGCCAGCAGCGCCACAGGGGGGAGTCCGTCCTACGAGCAGTACTTC

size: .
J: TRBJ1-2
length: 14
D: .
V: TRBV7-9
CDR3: CASSLVGLGYGYTF
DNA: TGTGCCAGCAGCTTAGTCGGGTTGGGGTATGGCTACACCTTC

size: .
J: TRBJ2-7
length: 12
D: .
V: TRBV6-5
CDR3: CASSYSVREQYF
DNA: TGTGCCAGCAGTTACTCTGTTCGCGAGCAGTACTTC

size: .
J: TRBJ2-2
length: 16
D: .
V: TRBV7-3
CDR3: CASSLMKDGNTGELFF
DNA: TGTGCCAGCAGCTTAATGAAGGACGGGAACACCGGGGAGCTGTTTTTT

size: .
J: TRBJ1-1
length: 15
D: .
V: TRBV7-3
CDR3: CASSLMAGMNTEAFF
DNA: TGTGCCAGCAGCTTAATGGCCGGGATGAACACTGAAGCTTTCTTT

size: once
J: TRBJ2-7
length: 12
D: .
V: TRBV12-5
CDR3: CASGLEDSEQYF
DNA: TGTGCTAGTGGTTTGGAGGACAGCGAGCAGTACTTC

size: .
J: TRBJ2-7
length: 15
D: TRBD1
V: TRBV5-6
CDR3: CASSRGQGSSYEQYF
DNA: TGTGCCAGCAGCCGGGGACAGGGTAGCTCCTACGAGCAGTACTTC

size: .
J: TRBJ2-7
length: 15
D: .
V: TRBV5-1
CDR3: CASSLGGGSSYEQYF
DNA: TGCGCCAGCAGCTTGGGAGGCGGCAGCTCCTACGAGCAGTACTTC

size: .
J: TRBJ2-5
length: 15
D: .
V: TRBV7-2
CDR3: CASSLDGDGAETQYF
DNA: TGTGCCAGCAGCTTAGATGGCGACGGAGCAGAGACCCAGTACTTC

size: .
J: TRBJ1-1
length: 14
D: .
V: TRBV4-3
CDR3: CASSYIEGVREAFF
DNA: TGCGCCAGCAGCTATATTGAGGGGGTTCGTGAAGCTTTCTTT

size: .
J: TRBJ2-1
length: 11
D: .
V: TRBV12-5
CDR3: CASGLGLEQFF
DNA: TGTGCTAGTGGTTTGGGGCTCGAGCAGTTCTTC